This entry is about one T cell receptor (beta chain). The antigen is undetermined. Naive and memory CD4+ T cell DNA was deep-sequenced without culture. Using immunoSEQ multiplex PCR, the repertoire was profiled, and TCRdb retains in-frame clones only, with some absent. The sample lists 30,000 to 45,000 clones, roughly 88% seen once, with roughly 9% in the top ten. These data come from a study of CD4 T cells in relation to SARS-CoV-2 and coronaviruses. Study-level points and caveats: In around two thirds of donors, memory CD4+ clonotypes crossrecognized SARS-CoV-2 and at least one common cold coronavirus spike. Memory recall responses, not primary responses primed in culture, are what the assay detects.

The ends were cut back, 3 bases at V and 3 bases at J, with 12 bases in the middle. Germline CDR1 is MNHNS and CDR2 is SASEGT. The CDR3 has 15 amino acids. The gene calls are TRBV6-1 and TRBJ1-5; D call uncertain. Sequencing used memory CD4+ T cells from PBMCs. The source of this sequence is an adult with COVID-19. CDR3 nucleotides: TGTGCCAGCAGTGACCTCCGCACGGACAATCAGCCCCAGCATTTT. Translating it yields CASSDLRTDNQPQHF.